This TCR beta chain is drawn from a study of T cell responses to AZD1222 COVID-19 vaccine (dated by TCRdb to the early 2020s). With respect to the entire study: AZD1222 recipients given second doses at about 4 weeks or at about 12 weeks were pooled, since spike-specific TCR depth and breadth were not found to differ between the two schedules. Enrollment into the trials was organized by age into subgroups of 18-55, 56-69 and 70-plus years, and those subgroups contained approximately 160, 26 and 62 TCR-sequenced participants, respectively. TCR sequencing covered more than 230 trial participants: some 210 given two doses of AZD1222 and around 26 given two doses of MenACWY control vaccine. What the work shows at the level of the full study, not this receptor alone: Reportedly, close to half of the unique spike-specific TCRs recognized epitopes lying outside the regions that are mutated in the B.1.351 and B.1.1.7 variants. Participants were mostly white British and included more females than males, and it was suggested by the authors that clonal diversity may have been underestimated. The vaccine-associated CD4 TCRs covered the entire spike protein, and the dominant responses fell in regions 160-218 and 743-854. After two AZD1222 doses, both the breadth and the depth of spike-specific TCRs were significantly higher than at day 0 and than in MenACWY recipients. Because no day 14 peak-response samples were available, repertoires were characterized only after the peak T cell response. In the small 56-69-year group, the increase in depth fell short of significance, most likely because of low power. Conclusions about previously exposed vaccinees are limited because only 5 or 6 AZD1222 recipients were SARS-CoV-2 seropositive at baseline.

Comment on this clone: No cognate antigen has been identified for it. Base qualities are not provided; no much larger clone lies one nucleotide away.

The CDR3 regions of human TCRbeta chains were analyzed by immunosequencing. The authors' pipeline ran thus. TCRs in the repertoires were matched against a reference library of SARS-CoV-2-specific TCRs that had been generated with the MIRA antigen-specificity platform. Breadth was defined as the fraction of unique TCRs that were SARS-CoV-2-associated. Depth was defined as the fraction of total T cells that were SARS-CoV-2-associated. Using the MIRA data, every spike-specific TCR was mapped to the spike region that the TCR reacted to and assigned to either a CD4 or a CD8 class. Log10-transformed breadth and depth values were compared by one-way ANOVA with Sidak's multiple comparisons tests. TCRdb stores this immuneACCESS table with in-frame sequences only. Part of the clones is absent; in the studies checked, under half of the shortfall reflects unresolved V genes, and no reason is known for the rest. The V and J calls and clone size were taken over from that table, and D and trimming were inferred from the DNA. Within this sample are approximately 100,000 clones, with about 90% of them counted one time only. Jointly, the top ten make up 4% to 5.5% of the sample.

CDR1 MNHEY and CDR2 SMNVEV were looked up in the germline V gene (reference sequence). The CDR3 runs 13 residues from the cysteine to the phenylalanine. The retained sequence is limited to the CDR3, 39 bases, with the frame set at the first base. V is cut back by 5 bases and J by 8 bases, with 8 bases in the junction unmatched. Explained via the paper, the time point label denotes: baseline before first vaccination. Vaccinee samples were obtained from the UK trials COV001 and COV002, which included a single-blind randomized controlled phase 2/3 trial of AZD1222 (ChAdOx1 nCoV-19) in healthy adults. Trial participant PBMC samples were collected at day 0 and day 28 after the second dose for TCRbeta chain sequencing.

This sample comprised peripheral blood, obtained on day 0 of AZD1222 vaccination. The chain couples TRBV27 to TRBJ1-2; TRBD1 aligns with 7 central bases. This TCR was sampled from an adult in good health. The CDR3 here reads CASSTLTGKGYTF. The DNA is TGTGCCAGCAGTACCCTGACAGGGAAGGGCTACACCTTC.